This T cell receptor (beta chain) was profiled in a study of T cell responses to AZD1222 COVID-19 vaccine. Trimming removed 5 bases at V and 3 bases at J, with 8 bases between. This CDR3 is 13 amino acids long. Per the germline V gene, CDR1 is SEHNR and CDR2 is FQNEAQ (reference sequence). Sequenced by immunoSEQ multiplex PCR; TCRdb stores in-frame clones only, minus some. The table lists 120,000 or so clones, about 89% of them singletons. Comments on this clone: What it binds is unknown.

Points from the study as a whole: It should be noted that donors were predominantly white British and more often female, and clonal diversity was possibly underestimated. CD4 TCRs associated with vaccination spanned spike, dominating at 160-218 and 743-854.

The sample here was peripheral blood, taken on day 0 of AZD1222 vaccination. This TCR derives from an adult in good health. This chain uses TRBV7-9 with TRBJ1-3, with unresolved D. CDR3 coding DNA: TGTGCCAGCAGCATACTCAGTGGAAACACCATATATTTT. Translated: CASSILSGNTIYF.